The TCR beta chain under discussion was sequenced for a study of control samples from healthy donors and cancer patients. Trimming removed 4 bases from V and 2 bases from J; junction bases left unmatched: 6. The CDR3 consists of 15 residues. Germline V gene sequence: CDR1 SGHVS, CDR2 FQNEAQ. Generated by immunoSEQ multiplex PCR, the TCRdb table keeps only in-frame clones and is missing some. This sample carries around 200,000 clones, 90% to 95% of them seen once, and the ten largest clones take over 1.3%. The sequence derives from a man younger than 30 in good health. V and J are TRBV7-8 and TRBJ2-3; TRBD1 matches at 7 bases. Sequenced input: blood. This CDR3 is CASSSPTGATDTQYF. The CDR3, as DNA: TGTGCCAGCAGCTCCCCCACAGGGGCCACAGATACGCAGTATTTT.